The present T cell receptor (beta chain) was sequenced within a study of Ad26.COV2.S vaccination and SARS-CoV-2 variants. The method was immunoSEQ multiplex PCR; TCRdb's version includes in-frame clones alone and lacks a portion of them. The sample records 300,000 to 400,000 clones, roughly 85% being singletons. Sample treatment: some 20 received Ad26.COV2.S at low or high dose, single or two shots; 5 received placebo; per-sample allocation not given. Specimens were obtained on day 63 following the first vaccine or placebo injection. This receptor was obtained from a person between 18 and 65 years old who received the Ad26.COV2.S COVID-19 vaccine or a placebo. Sequencing used peripheral blood, obtained in a trial of Ad26.COV2.S vaccine versus placebo.

The DNA for the CDR3 is TGTGCCAGCGACGAGGGTAGGGACACTGAAGCTTTCTTT. Amino acid sequence: CASDEGRDTEAFF. The chain uses TRBV21-1 and TRBJ1-1. TRBV21-1 is assigned pseudogene status. The CDR3 loop spans 13 amino acids.